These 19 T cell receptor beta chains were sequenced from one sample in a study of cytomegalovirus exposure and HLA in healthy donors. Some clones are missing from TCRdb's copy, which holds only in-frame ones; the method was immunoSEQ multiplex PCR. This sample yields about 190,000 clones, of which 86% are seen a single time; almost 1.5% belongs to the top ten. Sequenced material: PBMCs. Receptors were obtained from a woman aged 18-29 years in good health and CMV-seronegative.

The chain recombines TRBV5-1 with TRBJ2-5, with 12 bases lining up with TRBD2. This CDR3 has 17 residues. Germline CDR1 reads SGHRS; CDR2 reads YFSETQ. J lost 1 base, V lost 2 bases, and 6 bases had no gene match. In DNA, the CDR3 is TGCGCCAGCAGCTTCGGACTAGCGGGGAATATCCAAGAGACCCAGTACTTC. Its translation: CASSFGLAGNIQETQYF.

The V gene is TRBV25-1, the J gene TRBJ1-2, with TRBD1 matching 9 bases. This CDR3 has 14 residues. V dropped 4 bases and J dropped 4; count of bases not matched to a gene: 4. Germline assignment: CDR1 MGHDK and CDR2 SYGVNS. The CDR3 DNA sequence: TGTGCCAGCAGTGTGGGACAGGGCCCCTATGGCTACACCTTC. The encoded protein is CASSVGQGPYGYTF.

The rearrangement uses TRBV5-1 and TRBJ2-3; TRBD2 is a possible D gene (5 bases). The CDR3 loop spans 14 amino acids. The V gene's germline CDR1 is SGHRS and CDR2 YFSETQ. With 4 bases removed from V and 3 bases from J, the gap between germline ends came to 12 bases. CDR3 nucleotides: TGCGCCAGCAGCCAATCGGACTTTACAGATACGCAGTATTTT. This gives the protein CASSQSDFTDTQYF.

CDR3 region: CASSRSPGTQYF. CDR3 coding DNA: TGTGCCAGCAGCCGCTCACCGGGGACCCAGTACTTC. The genes are TRBV5-4 and TRBJ2-5, with D uncertain. This CDR3 has 12 residues. The germline V and J ends were trimmed by 4 bases and 7 bases, with 11 bases remaining between them. Per the germline V gene, CDR1 is SGHNT and CDR2 is YYREEE (reference sequence).

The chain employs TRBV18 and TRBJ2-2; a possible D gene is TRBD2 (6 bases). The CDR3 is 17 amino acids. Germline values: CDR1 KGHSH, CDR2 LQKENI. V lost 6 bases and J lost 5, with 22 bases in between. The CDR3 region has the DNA TGTGCCAGCTCGTCCGGCGGGACGGAGATTATAACCGGGGAGCTGTTTTTT. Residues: CASSSGGTEIITGELFF.

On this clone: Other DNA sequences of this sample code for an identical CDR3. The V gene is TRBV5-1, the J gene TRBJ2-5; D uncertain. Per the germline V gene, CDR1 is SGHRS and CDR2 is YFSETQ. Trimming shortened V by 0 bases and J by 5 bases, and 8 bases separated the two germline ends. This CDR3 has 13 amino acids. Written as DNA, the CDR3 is TGCGCCAGCAGCTTGGGTAGTAAGGAGACCCAGTACTTC. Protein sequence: CASSLGSKETQYF.

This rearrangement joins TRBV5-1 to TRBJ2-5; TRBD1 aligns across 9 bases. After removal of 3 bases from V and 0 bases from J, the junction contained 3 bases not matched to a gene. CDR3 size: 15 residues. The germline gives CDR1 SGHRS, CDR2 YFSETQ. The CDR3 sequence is CASSWGDRDQETQYF. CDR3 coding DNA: TGCGCCAGCAGCTGGGGGGACAGGGACCAAGAGACCCAGTACTTC.

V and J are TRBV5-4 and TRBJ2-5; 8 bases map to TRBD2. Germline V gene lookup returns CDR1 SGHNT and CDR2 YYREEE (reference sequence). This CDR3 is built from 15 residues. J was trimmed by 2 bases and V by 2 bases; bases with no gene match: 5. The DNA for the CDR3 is TGTGCCAGCAGCTTAACCGTAGCGGGGCAAGAGACCCAGTACTTC. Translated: CASSLTVAGQETQYF.

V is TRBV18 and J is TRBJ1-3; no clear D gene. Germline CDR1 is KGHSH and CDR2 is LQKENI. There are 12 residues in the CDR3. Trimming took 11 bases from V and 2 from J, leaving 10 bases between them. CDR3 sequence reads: CAVSPPGNTIYF. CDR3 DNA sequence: TGTGCCGTCTCTCCCCCTGGAAACACCATATATTTT.

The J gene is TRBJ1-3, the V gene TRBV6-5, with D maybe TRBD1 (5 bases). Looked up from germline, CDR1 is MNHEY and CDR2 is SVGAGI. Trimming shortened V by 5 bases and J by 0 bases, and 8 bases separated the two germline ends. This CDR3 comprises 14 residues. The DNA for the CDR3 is TGTGCCAGCAGTGACAGATTCTCTGGAAACACCATATATTTT. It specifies CASSDRFSGNTIYF.

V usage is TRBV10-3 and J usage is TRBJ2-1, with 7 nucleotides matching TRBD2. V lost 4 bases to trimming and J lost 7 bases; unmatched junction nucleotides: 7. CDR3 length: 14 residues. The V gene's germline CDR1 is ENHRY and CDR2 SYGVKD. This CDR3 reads CAISGERGGNEQFF. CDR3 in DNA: TGTGCCATCAGTGGGGAGCGGGGAGGGAATGAGCAGTTCTTC.

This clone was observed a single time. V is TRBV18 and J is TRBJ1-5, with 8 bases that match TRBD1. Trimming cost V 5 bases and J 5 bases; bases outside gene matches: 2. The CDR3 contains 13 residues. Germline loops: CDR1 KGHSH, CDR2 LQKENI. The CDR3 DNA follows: TGTGCCAGCTCAACAGGGGGGTATCAGCCCCAGCATTTT. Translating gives CASSTGGYQPQHF.

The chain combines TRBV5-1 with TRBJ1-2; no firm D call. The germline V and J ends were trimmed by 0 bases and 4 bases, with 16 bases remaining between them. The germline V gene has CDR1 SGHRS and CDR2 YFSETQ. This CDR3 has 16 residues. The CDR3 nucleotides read TGCGCCAGCAGCTTGGCTCGGGGAGACCGGAGCTATGGCTACACCTTC. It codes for CASSLARGDRSYGYTF. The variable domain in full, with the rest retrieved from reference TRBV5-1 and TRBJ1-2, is KAGVTQTPRYLIKTRGQQVTLSCSPISGHRSVSWYQQTPGQGLQFLFEYFSETQRNKGNFPGRFSGRQFSNSRSEMNVSTLELGDSALYLCASSLARGDRSYGYTFGSGTRLTVV.

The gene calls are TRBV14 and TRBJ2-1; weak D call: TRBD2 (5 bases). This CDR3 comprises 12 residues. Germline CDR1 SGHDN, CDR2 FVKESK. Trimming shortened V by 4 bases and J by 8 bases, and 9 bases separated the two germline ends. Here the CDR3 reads CASSPGIHEQFF. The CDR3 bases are TGTGCCAGCAGCCCGGGGATCCATGAGCAGTTCTTC.

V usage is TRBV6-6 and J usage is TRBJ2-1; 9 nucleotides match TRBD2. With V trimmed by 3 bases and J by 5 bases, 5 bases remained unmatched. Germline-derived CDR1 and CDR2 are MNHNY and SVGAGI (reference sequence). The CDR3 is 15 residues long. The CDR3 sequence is CASSYWVAGDNEQFF. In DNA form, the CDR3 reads TGTGCCAGCAGTTATTGGGTAGCGGGAGACAATGAGCAGTTCTTC.

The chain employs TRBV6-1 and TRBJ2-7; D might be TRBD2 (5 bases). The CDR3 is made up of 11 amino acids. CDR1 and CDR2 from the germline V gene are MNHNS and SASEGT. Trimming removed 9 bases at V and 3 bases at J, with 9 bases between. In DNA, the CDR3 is TGTGCCAGTCCCGGGAACTACGAGCAGTACTTC. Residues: CASPGNYEQYF.

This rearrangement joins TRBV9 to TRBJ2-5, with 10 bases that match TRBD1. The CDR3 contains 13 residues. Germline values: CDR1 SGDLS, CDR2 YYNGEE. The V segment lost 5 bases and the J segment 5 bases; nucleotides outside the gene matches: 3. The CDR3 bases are TGTGCCAGCAGACCGGGACAGGGGGAGACCCAGTACTTC. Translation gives CASRPGQGETQYF.

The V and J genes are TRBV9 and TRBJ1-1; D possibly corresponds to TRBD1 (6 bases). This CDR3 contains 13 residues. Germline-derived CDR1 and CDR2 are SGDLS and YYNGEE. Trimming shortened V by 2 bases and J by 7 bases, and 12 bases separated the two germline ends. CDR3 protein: CASSVGGPSEAFF. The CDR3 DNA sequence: TGTGCCAGCAGCGTTGGGGGCCCCAGTGAAGCTTTCTTT.

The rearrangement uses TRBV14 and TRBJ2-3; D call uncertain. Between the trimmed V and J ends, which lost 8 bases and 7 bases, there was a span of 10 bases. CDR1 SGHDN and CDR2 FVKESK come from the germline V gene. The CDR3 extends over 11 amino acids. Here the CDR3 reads CASGAGNTQYF. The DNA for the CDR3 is TGTGCCAGCGGAGCCGGAAATACGCAGTATTTT.